The clone carrying this T cell receptor (beta chain) was detected only a few times. Its antigen is unidentified. Thymic resections from corrective heart surgery supplied the tissue. This record comes from a study of human thymus T cells. Broader study findings: Across thymic and blood repertoires, the usage of V and J genes appeared to be biased.

The CDR3 extends over 14 amino acids. The V and J ends lost 0 bases and 0 bases respectively, with 6 bases between them. Germline-derived CDR1 and CDR2 are MNHEY and SVGAGI. Clones were read by immunoSEQ multiplex PCR, and TCRdb kept only the in-frame ones, dropping some. The sample has roughly 120,000 clones; approximately 96% are singletons. The receptor comes from a boy under two years old with a congenital heart defect but otherwise immunologically healthy. The V gene is TRBV6-5, the J gene TRBJ2-7; a weak D match, TRBD2 (6 bases). Sequencing used thymus tissue. The CDR3 nucleotides are TGTGCCAGCAGTTACTCGCGGGGCTCCTACGAGCAGTACTTC. This gives the protein CASSYSRGSYEQYF.